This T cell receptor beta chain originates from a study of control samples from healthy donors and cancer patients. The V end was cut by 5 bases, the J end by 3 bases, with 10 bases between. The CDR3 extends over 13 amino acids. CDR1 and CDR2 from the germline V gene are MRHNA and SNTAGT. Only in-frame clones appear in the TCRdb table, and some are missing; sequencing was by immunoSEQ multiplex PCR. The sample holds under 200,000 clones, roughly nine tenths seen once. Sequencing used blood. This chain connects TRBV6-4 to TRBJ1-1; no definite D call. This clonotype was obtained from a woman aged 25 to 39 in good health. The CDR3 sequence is CASSQSQHTEAFF. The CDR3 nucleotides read TGTGCCAGCAGTCAGTCACAGCACACTGAAGCTTTCTTT.